The clone carrying this T cell receptor beta chain was counted ten times or more. Its specificity is not known. Noted time point: patch test 1, 2 weeks after DPC sensitization. Treatment meaning: therapeutic diphenylcyclopropenone sensitization with weekly scalp DPC. The study drew its donors from alopecia patients who were 18 to 70 years old and suitable for DPC. This CDR3 is built from 14 residues. The germline CDR1 and CDR2 sequences are MNHEY and SMNVEV (reference sequence). The ends were cut back, 5 bases at V and 3 bases at J, with 14 bases in the middle. The data derive from a study of human T cells and chemical hapten exposure. Background on the study: The upper back received 0.01% DPC by patch testing, with results read at 6 days. Study-level findings and limits: There was no change with DPC sensitization in TCRs above 1 in 1000 frequency.

Unique molecular identifiers were affixed to discrete cDNA molecules within the library. TCRdb recomputed calls from the RACE reads with MiXCR, one row per CDR3 protein. The table lists some 400,000 distinct CDR3 sequences, 4.8% of them singletons. The gene calls are TRBV27 and TRBJ2-7; D is ambiguous. The clonotype originates from a woman aged 45-65 years with alopecia areata. Some clones in this sample may be carry-over from other donors' samples. Source: whole blood, taken in connection with sensitization to the hapten diphenylcyclopropenone (DPC). CDR3 in amino acids: CASSPGISYYEQYF. The DNA for the CDR3 is TGTGCCAGCAGTCCTGGGATCTCGTACTACGAGCAGTACTTC.